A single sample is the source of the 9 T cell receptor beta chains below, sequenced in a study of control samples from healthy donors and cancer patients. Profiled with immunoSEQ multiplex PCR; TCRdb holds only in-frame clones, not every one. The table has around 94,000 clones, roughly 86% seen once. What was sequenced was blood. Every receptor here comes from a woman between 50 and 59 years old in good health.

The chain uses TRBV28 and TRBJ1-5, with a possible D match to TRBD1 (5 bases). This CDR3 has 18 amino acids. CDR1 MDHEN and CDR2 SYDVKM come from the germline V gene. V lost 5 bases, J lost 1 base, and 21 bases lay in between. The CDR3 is CASSLLNSWGLSNQPQHF. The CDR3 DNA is TGTGCCAGCAGTCTTTTAAATTCTTGGGGCTTGAGCAATCAGCCCCAGCATTTT.

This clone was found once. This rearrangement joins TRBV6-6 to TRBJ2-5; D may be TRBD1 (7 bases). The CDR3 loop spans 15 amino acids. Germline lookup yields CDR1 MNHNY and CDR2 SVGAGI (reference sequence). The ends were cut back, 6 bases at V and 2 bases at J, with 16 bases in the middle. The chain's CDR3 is CASRSRQGLQETQYF. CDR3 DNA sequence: TGTGCCAGCAGATCAAGACAGGGACTTCAAGAGACCCAGTACTTC.

CDR3 loop: CASSSRTNPGSNEQFF. The CDR3 DNA is TGCGCCAGCAGCTCGCGCACCAACCCTGGGTCCAATGAGCAGTTCTTC. The genes are TRBV5-1 and TRBJ2-1; D remains unclear. V was clipped by 3 bases and J by 6 bases, with 19 bases between them. The germline V gene encodes CDR1 SGHRS and CDR2 YFSETQ. This CDR3 has 16 amino acids. The whole variable domain, filled in from reference TRBV5-1 and TRBJ2-1, reads KAGVTQTPRYLIKTRGQQVTLSCSPISGHRSVSWYQQTPGQGLQFLFEYFSETQRNKGNFPGRFSGRQFSNSRSEMNVSTLELGDSALYLCASSSRTNPGSNEQFFGPGTRLTVL.

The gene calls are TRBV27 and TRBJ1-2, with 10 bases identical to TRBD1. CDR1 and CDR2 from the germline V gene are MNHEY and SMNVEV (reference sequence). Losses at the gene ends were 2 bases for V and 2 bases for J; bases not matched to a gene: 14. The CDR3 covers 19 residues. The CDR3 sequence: CASSLKKNRQGASNYGYTF. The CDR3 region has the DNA TGTGCCAGCAGTTTAAAAAAAAACCGACAGGGGGCCTCCAACTATGGCTACACCTTC.

For the CDR3, the DNA is TGTGCCAGCAGTACAGGGGTACGGACTGAAGCTTTCTTT. Protein product: CASSTGVRTEAFF. This chain joins TRBV6-6 and TRBJ1-1; TRBD1 matches 7 bases. The V gene end was trimmed by 5 bases and the J gene end by 5 bases; junction bases not matched to a gene: 5. The V gene's germline CDR1 is MNHNY and CDR2 SVGAGI (reference sequence). The CDR3 runs to 13 residues.

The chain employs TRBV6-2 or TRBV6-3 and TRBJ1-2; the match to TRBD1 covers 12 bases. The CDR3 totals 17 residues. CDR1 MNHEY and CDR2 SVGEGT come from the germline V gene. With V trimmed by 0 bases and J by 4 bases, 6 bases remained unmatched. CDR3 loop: CASSYSGTGGSFYGYTF. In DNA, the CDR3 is TGTGCCAGCAGTTACTCCGGGACAGGGGGCAGTTTCTATGGCTACACCTTC.

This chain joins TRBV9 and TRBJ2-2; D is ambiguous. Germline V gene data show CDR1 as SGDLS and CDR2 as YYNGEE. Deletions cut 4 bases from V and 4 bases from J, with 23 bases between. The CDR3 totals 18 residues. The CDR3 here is CASSPGPPRQVVTGELFF. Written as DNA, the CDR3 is TGTGCCAGCAGCCCCGGACCCCCCCGGCAGGTTGTCACCGGGGAGCTGTTTTTT.

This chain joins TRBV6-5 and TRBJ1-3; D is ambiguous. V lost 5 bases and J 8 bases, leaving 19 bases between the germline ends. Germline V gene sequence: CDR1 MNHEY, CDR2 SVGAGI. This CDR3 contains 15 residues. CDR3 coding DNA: TGTGCCAGCAGTATTCTTAGTATAAGGGAGGACACCATATATTTT. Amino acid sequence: CASSILSIREDTIYF.

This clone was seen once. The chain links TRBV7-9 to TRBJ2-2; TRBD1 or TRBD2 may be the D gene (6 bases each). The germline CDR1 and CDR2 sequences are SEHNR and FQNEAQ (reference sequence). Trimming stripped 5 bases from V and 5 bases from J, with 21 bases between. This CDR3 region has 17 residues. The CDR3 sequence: CASSPQGTFIVTGELFF. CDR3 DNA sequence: TGTGCCAGCAGCCCCCAGGGGACTTTCATTGTGACCGGGGAGCTGTTTTTT.